The 11 T cell receptor beta chains below come from one sample, sequenced in a study of T cell changes during pregnancy in multiple sclerosis. Assay: immunoSEQ multiplex PCR; the TCRdb copy retains only in-frame clones and omits some. This sample yields over 65,000 clones, of which roughly 94% are seen a single time; about 0.5% belongs to the top ten. Sequencing was performed on peripheral blood, taken in the third trimester of pregnancy. The receptor set was obtained from a female donor with multiple sclerosis, enrolled in a pregnancy study.

The CDR3 loop reads CASSMAAGGSYEQYF. CDR3 nucleotides: TGTGCCAGTAGTATGGCTGCCGGTGGGAGCTACGAGCAGTACTTC. The chain recombines TRBV19 with TRBJ2-7; perhaps TRBD2 as D (5 bases). The V and J ends lost 3 bases and 3 bases respectively, with 15 bases between them. CDR1 is LNHDA and CDR2 is SQIVND in the germline V gene (reference sequence). The CDR3 consists of 15 residues.

This sequence joins TRBV19 and TRBJ2-7; 8 positions agree with TRBD1. CDR1 is LNHDA, CDR2 SQIVND, per germline (reference sequence). J was trimmed by 1 base and V by 1 base; bases with no gene match: 3. The CDR3 runs to 15 residues. CDR3 DNA sequence: TGTGCCAGTAGTATAGGGACAGGGAGGTCCTACGAGCAGTACTTC. The encoded protein is CASSIGTGRSYEQYF.

V is TRBV30 and J is TRBJ1-5; perhaps TRBD1 as D (6 bases). Germline CDR1 reads GTSNPN; CDR2 reads SVGIG (reference sequence). There are 14 residues in the CDR3. The germline V and J ends were trimmed by 3 bases and 1 base, with 10 bases remaining between them. The CDR3 sequence is CAWREGQSNQPQHF. The CDR3 DNA reads as TGTGCCTGGAGGGAAGGACAGAGCAATCAGCCCCAGCATTTT.

CDR3 sequence reads: CASSLMLAEGIPYEQYF. The CDR3 coding sequence is TGTGCCAGCAGCTTAATGTTAGCGGAAGGAATCCCCTACGAGCAGTACTTC. V usage is TRBV13 and J usage is TRBJ2-7, with D maybe TRBD2 (6 bases). The CDR3 length is 17 residues. Trimming shortened V by 2 bases and J by 2 bases, and 19 bases separated the two germline ends. Per germline, CDR1 PRHDT and CDR2 FYEKMQ (reference sequence).

This clone showed up many times. The chain recombines TRBV6-4 with TRBJ2-3; the D gene is possibly TRBD2 (6 bases). This CDR3 is built from 13 residues. The germline V gene has CDR1 MRHNA and CDR2 SNTAGT. Trimming took off 4 bases at V and 2 bases at J, with 7 bases between the two ends. This CDR3 is CASSASDTDTQYF. In DNA, the CDR3 is TGTGCCAGCAGTGCTAGCGACACAGATACGCAGTATTTT.

The chain has TRBV5-1 and TRBJ1-3, with 11 positions matching TRBD1. The CDR3 is made up of 15 amino acids. V lost 3 bases and J lost 4; bases outside the gene matches: 3. CDR1 is SGHRS and CDR2 is YFSETQ in the germline V gene. In nucleotides, the CDR3 is TGCGCCAGCAGCTCGGACAGGGGGCGAGGAAACACCATATATTTT. Translating it yields CASSSDRGRGNTIYF.

The gene calls are TRBV2 and TRBJ2-1; 12 bases map to TRBD2. The CDR3 sequence is 16 residues long. J was trimmed by 8 bases and V by 5 bases; bases with no gene match: 10. CDR1 is SNHLY, CDR2 FYNNEI, per germline. This CDR3 reads CASSTRLAGDWDEQFF. The CDR3 DNA sequence: TGTGCCAGCAGTACTAGACTAGCGGGGGATTGGGATGAGCAGTTCTTC.

This chain joins TRBV4-3 and TRBJ1-2, with 9 bases fitting TRBD1. V shed 5 bases, J shed 8 bases, and the junction held 6 bases outside the gene matches. This CDR3 is built from 13 residues. The germline gives CDR1 LGHNA, CDR2 YSLEER. Here the CDR3 DNA reads TGCGCCAGCAGCTCACGGACAGGGGACGGCTACACCTTC. Translating it yields CASSSRTGDGYTF.

The rearrangement links TRBV4-1 to TRBJ2-3; TRBD2 matches 14 bases. This CDR3 region has 19 residues. After removal of 0 bases from V and 2 bases from J, the junction contained 7 bases not matched to a gene. Germline V gives CDR1 MGHRA, CDR2 YSYEKL. Here the CDR3 reads CASSQDRGTSGGVTDTQYF. CDR3 DNA sequence: TGCGCCAGCAGCCAAGATCGGGGGACTAGCGGGGGAGTCACAGATACGCAGTATTTT.

The chain is built from TRBV15 and TRBJ2-5; tentatively, D is TRBD1 (6 bases). Looked up from germline, CDR1 is LNHNV and CDR2 is YYDKDF (reference sequence). The CDR3 extends over 17 amino acids. Deletions cut 1 base from V and 2 bases from J, with 17 bases between. As DNA, the CDR3 is TGTGCCACCAGCAGAGGGGCAGGGGCCCGCTCGCAAGAGACCCAGTACTTC. Translated: CATSRGAGARSQETQYF.

This chain joins TRBV7-2 and TRBJ1-3; TRBD1 might be the D (5 bases). This CDR3 has 17 amino acids. Deletions cut 6 bases from V and 2 bases from J, with 20 bases between. The V gene's germline CDR1 is SGHTA and CDR2 FQGNSA. In DNA, the CDR3 is TGTGCCAGCAGTCCCACCCCCCCGGGGACTCCTGGAAACACCATATATTTT. It specifies CASSPTPPGTPGNTIYF.